This TCR beta chain appears in the sequencing data of a study of OX40 agonist ivuxolimab in advanced cancers. General notes on the study: Ivuxolimab, which targeted the costimulatory receptor OX40 (CD134), was an agonistic, fully human IgG2 monoclonal antibody. In the dose-escalation cohort, 75% to 85% of patients were male, and the mean age was approximately 60 years with a range of roughly 23 to 79. Intravenous ivuxolimab was administered to patients every 2 weeks at six dose levels: 0.01, 0.1, 0.3, 1.5, 3 and 10 mg/kg. Three dose-escalation patients achieved partial responses, one with hepatocellular carcinoma and two with cutaneous melanoma. The monotherapy dose-escalation portion (N ≈ 55 patients) of the phase I ivuxolimab trial is reported in the paper. Patients were allowed to have had prior anti-PD-1, anti-PD-L1 or anti-CTLA-4 therapy, and less than 45% of the dose-escalation patients had previously received checkpoint inhibitors. Of the approximately 50 dose-escalation patients, hepatocellular carcinoma was present in approximately 20, melanoma in approximately 15, renal cell carcinoma in 9 and head and neck cancer in 9. Peripheral TCRbeta sequencing was intended to test whether TCR sequence diversity was altered and clonal T-cell expansion was caused by ivuxolimab. The study at large found these results: Which antigens the clonally expanded peripheral T cells were specific for was not determined. In partial responders in the 0.1-3.0 mg/kg groups, normalized peripheral clonal expansion was found to be among the lowest, especially among CD8+ T cells. Clonal expansion of both CD4+ and CD8+ blood T cells was observed from baseline to week 6 at doses 0.1 to 3.0 mg/kg. After ivuxolimab, more expanded clones were found on average in CD8+ T cells than in CD4+ T cells. Low levels of normalized T-cell clonal expansion were also seen in some nonresponding patients.

To sequence the TCRbeta CDR3 region, genomic DNA was isolated from the sorted cells. TCRbeta CDR3 regions were sequenced using the immunoSEQ Assay. TCRdb re-hosts the immuneACCESS table, in-frame sequences only. Its copies lack some clones; in the studies checked, an unresolved V gene accounts for under half of them, and the cause for the rest is not known. This sample lists 55,000 to 80,000 clones; about 85% were detected once. The leading ten clones occupy approximately 1.1% of the sample. The CDR3 covers 14 residues, taking in both the cysteine and the phenylalanine. Only CDR3 DNA is held: 42 bases, read in frame from base 1. V gives up 6 bases and J gives up 1 base, and the segment between their germline ends measures 12 bases. CDR1 is given as KGHSH and CDR2 as LQKENI, both from the germline V gene. The sample holds a few counts of this clone. Its recognized antigen is unknown. The sample holds no much larger clone one base away, and base qualities are not on file.

The trial excluded patients who had a history of autoimmune disease or who were on systemic immunosuppression. Peripheral blood for TCR sequencing was drawn from every dose cohort at baseline, at cycle 4 day 1 and at cycle 7 day 1. The samples were drawn from a first-in-human, open-label, multicenter phase I dose-escalation trial of ivuxolimab. Adults with locally advanced or metastatic head and neck squamous cell, hepatocellular, melanoma or renal cell carcinoma were enrolled in the trial. Before TCR sequencing, CD4+ and CD8+ T cells were separately sorted from peripheral blood. The sequence came from an adult with an advanced solid tumor such as melanoma, head and neck, liver or kidney cancer. Specimen: CD4+ or CD8+ T cells sorted from blood, collected in a trial of the OX40 agonist ivuxolimab. The chain uses TRBV18 and TRBJ1-1; the D segment cannot be called with confidence. The CDR3 amino acid sequence is: CASSPTNGNTEAFF. The base sequence is TGTGCCAGCTCTCCTACCAATGGGAACACTGAAGCTTTCTTT.